This TCR beta chain was found in a study of CXCR3-negative and CXCR3-positive naive CD8 T cells. Overall study: For each library, about 1.5 +/- 0.3 million TRB reads were obtained, some 130 million in total. Study results and caveats: Naive cells that were CXCR3-positive had more hydrophobic TRB CDR3s (compared with CXCR3-negative naive cells). From TRB CDR3 properties, TCR strength was inferred; surface CD5 did not differ between naive subsets. Whereas memory cells differed, naive CXCR3-negative and CXCR3-positive cells shared similar TRBV-TRBJ usage.

The authors made the TRB cDNA libraries by 5' RACE using UMI labels. TCRdb re-called the 5' RACE reads; every CDR3 protein appears as one record, without DNA. The table for this sample gives 120,000 to 150,000 distinct CDR3 sequences. A note on this clonotype: What it recognizes is unknown.

Using triplicate sorts, 300,000 cells were collected each time from every CD8+ T cell subset. CDR1 MNHEY and CDR2 SMNVEV come from the germline V gene (reference sequence). The CDR3 sequence is 15 residues long. The sequencing input was naive CXCR3+ CD8+ T cells from blood. Subset indicated: CD45RO-CCR7+CD27+CD95- naive CD8+ T cells expressing CXCR3 (TNR3+). The receptor was derived from a human donor in good health. Some clones in this sample may be carry-over from other donors' samples. This chain connects TRBV27 to TRBJ1-5; there is no DNA to check the TCRdb D call of TRBD1. The CDR3 spells CASSPLGASNQPQHF.